This T cell receptor beta chain was recorded in a study of shared clonotypes between healthy human individuals (TCRdb year 2020). Looking at the study overall: The cohort comprised a couple of women and a few men aged 18 to 49 years. For each donor, CD4 naive and CD4 memory were each run on three plates, CD8 naive on two plates, and CD8 memory on one plate. To estimate repertoire size and how much clonotypes are shared between individuals, the study performed deep sequencing of blood TCR repertoires from a handful of healthy adults. Different laboratories and diverse techniques were used to prepare libraries and sequence TCR repertoires, to increase sequencing depth and limit assay-specific biases. Per donor, leukapheresis produced somewhere between about 0.94 and 10 billion PBMCs.

This clone was recorded only once. The target of this receptor is not known. Per-base qualities were not stored, and no clone one base away is much larger. Using the deep immunoSEQ assay, multiplex PCR amplified TCR CDR3 regions from genomic DNA. Genomic DNA extracted from each cell subset was distributed evenly over all wells of several immunoSEQ 96-well plates, and each plate served as one replicate. Each replicate PCR for sorted subsets received about 180 ng genomic DNA, equal to roughly 30,000 T cell genomes. Purified libraries were quantified with a Qubit 3.0 fluorometer, sized on a Bioanalyzer 2100, and re-quantified with the KAPA Library Quantification kit. Every immunoSEQ 96-well plate was sequenced on a separate single-read 150-cycle Illumina NextSeq 550 flow cell. On the study's bioinformatics: Because only junctional sequences without quality scores were contained in the immunoSEQ output, filtering matching that applied to full-length reads could not be performed. To assign V/J genes and CDR3, sequences were annotated against IMGT germline references using PyIR, a Python wrapper for IgBLAST v1.9. Any read was removed if the V/J assignment was weak (E-value above 1e-6), the CDR3 was missing, or the read contained stop codons, out-of-frame junctions, or ambiguous translated residues. A V3J clonotype was defined by an identical inferred V gene, J gene, and CDR3 amino acid sequence. Percentage overlap between repertoires was computed as shared unique clonotypes divided by the size of the smaller repertoire. Richness of each repertoire was evaluated using RTK rarefaction, the Chao1 estimator, and Recon v2.1 estimates of unobserved clonotypes. OLGA was used to compute generation probabilities for all TCRbeta clonotypes that the gDNA method yielded from a handful of donors. Not all clones reach the TCRdb copy of this immuneACCESS table, which keeps in-frame sequences only. Checked studies attribute under half of the gap to unresolved V genes and leave the rest unexplained. From that table come the V and J calls and clone size; the DNA was used to work out D and trimming. The table for this sample lists roughly 320,000 clones; roughly 84% of them were counted only once. The top ten clones comprise around 15% of the sample.

V loses 3 bases, J loses 7 bases, and the germline ends lie 19 bases apart. The germline V gene provides CDR1 SGDLS and CDR2 YYNGEE. The CDR3, cysteine through phenylalanine, is 15 amino acids long. This entry keeps only the CDR3 DNA: 45 bases, framed from base 1. Results the study describes overall, beyond this receptor: Pairwise subsampling indicated that sequencing depth was expected to affect the degree of clonotype sharing among donors. Even with the large sequencing depth, rarefaction of the sorted-subset datasets indicated that sequencing was incomplete. Because the study included a small number of donors, the genetic and exposure-history diversity represented was limited. Compared with non-shared clonotypes, the clonotypes found in all four sorted-subset donors had higher generation probabilities. Sampling was limited to blood, and TCR repertoires in tissue likely differ from TCR repertoires in blood. Sharing across four donors was observed for around 5% of naive CD4, over 3% of naive CD8, 2% to 2.5% of memory CD4, and around 0.4% of memory CD8 clonotypes. Estimated clonotype richness was generally larger for naive than for memory subsets.

Healthy HIV-negative adults with no recently reported acute infections or vaccinations were included as donors. Only Caucasian adults living in Nashville, Tennessee, USA were represented among the donors. CD8 memory samples consisted of magnetically selected CD45RO+ cells combined with CCR7-negative CD45RA+ effector memory (TemRA) cells. Blood was obtained by leukapheresis, after which PBMCs were separated by Ficoll-Histopaque density gradient centrifugation and cryopreserved in liquid nitrogen vapor phase. Analytical flow cytometry was used to check the purity and quantity of each magnetically sorted T cell population. Each sorted fraction had its genomic DNA isolated and then quantified by UV absorbance on a Nanodrop 2000c.

The rearranged chain carries TRBV9 and TRBJ1-2, with no confidently assigned D gene. The clonotype originates from a man aged 18-30 years in good health. Material: memory CD8+ T cells sorted from blood. The sample's cell subset or site label, decoded: CD45RO+ cells pooled with CCR7-negative TemRA cells. The DNA sequence is TGTGCCAGCAGCGGCCAGGATTTGGTGATGTCTGGCTACACCTTC. Translated, it reads CASSGQDLVMSGYTF.